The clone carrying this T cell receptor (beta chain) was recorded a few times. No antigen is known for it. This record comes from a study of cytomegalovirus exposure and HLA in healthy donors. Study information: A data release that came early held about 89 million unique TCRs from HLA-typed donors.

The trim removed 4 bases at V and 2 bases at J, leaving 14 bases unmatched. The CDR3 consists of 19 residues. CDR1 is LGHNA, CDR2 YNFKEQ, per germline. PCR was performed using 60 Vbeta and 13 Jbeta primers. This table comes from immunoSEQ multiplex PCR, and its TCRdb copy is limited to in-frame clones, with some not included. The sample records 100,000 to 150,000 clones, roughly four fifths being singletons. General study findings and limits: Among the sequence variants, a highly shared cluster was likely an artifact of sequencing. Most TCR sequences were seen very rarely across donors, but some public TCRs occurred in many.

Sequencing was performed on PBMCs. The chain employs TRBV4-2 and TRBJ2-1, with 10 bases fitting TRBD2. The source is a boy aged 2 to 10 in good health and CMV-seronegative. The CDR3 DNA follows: TGTGCCAGCAGCCCCAAAGGGTTAGCTAGCGGGGGAGCCTACAATGAGCAGTTCTTC. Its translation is CASSPKGLASGGAYNEQFF.